This is a list of T cell receptor beta chains from one sample in a study of metastatic and nonmetastatic thyroid tumors. TCRdb called clones again from the PCR reads with MiXCR. The sample yields just under 60,000 clones, 15% to 20% seen once. Sequencing was done on a sample of blood. These receptors were taken from a male donor with papillary thyroid cancer or a benign thyroid nodule (not recorded which). Some clones in this sample may be carry-over from other donors' samples. Each CDR3 is given with its conserved first and last residue. A D gene is named only where the DNA matches it firmly. A row's size may be missing; if present it is once, few, many or a size class.

TRBV29-1,NA,few,TRBJ2-3,TGCAGCGCCGTCGGTTGTGACAGGAATAAAGATACGCAGTATTTT,CSAVGCDRNKDTQYF
TRBV10-3,TRBD1,many,TRBJ1-5,TGTGCCATCAGTGAGTCCGGGACAGGGCTGGTTGGAAATCAGCCCCAGCATTTT,CAISESGTGLVGNQPQHF
TRBV6-6,NA,many,TRBJ2-5,TGTGCCAGCAGTTACTCGATTAGGAGCCAAGAGACCCAGTACTTC,CASSYSIRSQETQYF
TRBV2,NA,many,TRBJ2-2,TGTGCCAGCGTCATCAGTAGCGGCACCGGGGAGCTGTTTTTT,CASVISSGTGELFF
TRBV6-2/TRBV6-3,NA,many,TRBJ2-6,TGTGCCAGCAGTCCCGACTCTACTGGGGCCAACGTCCTGACTTTC,CASSPDSTGANVLTF
TRBV10-1,TRBD1,many,TRBJ1-1,TGCGCCAGCAGTGAAGCTAGTGGAGGGACAGTTGAAGCTTTCTTT,CASSEASGGTVEAFF
TRBV7-9,NA,many,TRBJ2-1,TGTGCCAGCAGCTTAGACGACGGTGGGGACAATGAGCAGTTCTTC,CASSLDDGGDNEQFF
TRBV5-6,NA,many,TRBJ2-2,TGTGCCAGCAGCGCGCAAGGGACCGGGGAGCTGTTTTTT,CASSAQGTGELFF
TRBV15,NA,many,TRBJ1-2,TGTGCCACCAGCAGAGATCGTTGGGGCTATGGCTACACCTTC,CATSRDRWGYGYTF
TRBV4-1,TRBD1,many,TRBJ1-2,TGCGCCAGCAGCCCGACAGGGGGCGCATTCTATGGCTACACCTTC,CASSPTGGAFYGYTF
TRBV6-5,TRBD1,many,TRBJ2-4,TGTGCCAGCAGTTACACGGCGACAGGGGGCGAAGACATTCAGTACTTC,CASSYTATGGEDIQYF
TRBV4-2,NA,many,TRBJ1-3,TGTGCCAGCAGCCAAGCAGCAGGGGATCTCCCCCACACCATATATTTT,CASSQAAGDLPHTIYF
TRBV4-1,TRBD2,many,TRBJ2-5,TGCGCCAGCAGCCAAGGGGTCGGAGCGGGGCAAGAGACCCAGTACTTC,CASSQGVGAGQETQYF
TRBV5-8,TRBD1,many,TRBJ1-6,TGTGCCAGCAGCTTGGAGGGGGCGCATAATTCACCCCTCCACTTT,CASSLEGAHNSPLHF
TRBV28,NA,NA,TRBJ1-2,TGTGCCAGCACTCGGCCGCGCGGTGGCTACACCTTC,CASTRPRGGYTF